This is a list of T cell receptor beta chains from one sample in a study of blood T cell repertoires in COVID-19. The data were produced by immunoSEQ multiplex PCR, yet TCRdb's version contains in-frame clones alone and is incomplete. Here the sample spans 300,000 to 400,000 clones, about 93% being singletons. Sequencing was carried out using peripheral blood. Every receptor here comes from a woman aged 18-29 years who had recovered from COVID-19. Each CDR3 is given with its conserved first and last residue. A D gene is named only where the DNA matches it firmly. Some rows have no size entry. The others give once, few or many, or a class for an expanded clone.

CDR3nt,CDR3aa,abundance,v_gene,d_gene,j_gene
TGCGCCAGCAGCCCGATAGCGGGAGAAAGGGCGGAGACCCAGTACTTC,CASSPIAGERAETQYF,-,TRBV4-1,TRBD2,TRBJ2-5
TGTGCCAGCAGCCCCAGGGCAGTTAATGAAAAACTGTTTTTT,CASSPRAVNEKLFF,-,TRBV11-2,-,TRBJ1-4
TGTGCCAGCAGCTTAGGCGGACTAGCGAACTACAATGAGCAGTTCTTC,CASSLGGLANYNEQFF,-,TRBV13,TRBD2,TRBJ2-1
TGTGCCAGCAGCTCCGACAGTAGGGGCGAGGGCAATCAGCCCCAGCATTTT,CASSSDSRGEGNQPQHF,once,TRBV7-9,-,TRBJ1-5
TGTGCCAGTCCAGGGATAAATTCAAAGACCCAGTACTTC,CASPGINSKTQYF,few,TRBV5-6,-,TRBJ2-5
TGTGCCAGCTTCAGTCAGGATCAGCCCCAGCATTTT,CASFSQDQPQHF,-,TRBV6-5,-,TRBJ1-5
TGTGCCAGTAGTATAGATAAAGCGGGAGGGTACAATGAGCAGTTCTTC,CASSIDKAGGYNEQFF,-,TRBV19,TRBD2,TRBJ2-1
TGCGCCAGCAGCTTAGGAGGCGACACTGAAGCTTTCTTT,CASSLGGDTEAFF,-,TRBV5-1,-,TRBJ1-1
TGTGCCAGCAGCCCCGGGACAGGAACTTATGGCTACACCTTC,CASSPGTGTYGYTF,-,TRBV6-6,TRBD1,TRBJ1-2
TGTGCCAGCAGCCAAATAAAGGGAGGGCACGTGAACACTGAAGCTTTCTTT,CASSQIKGGHVNTEAFF,-,TRBV14,-,TRBJ1-1
TGTGCCAGCAGCTCCGACAGGGGCACTGAAGCTTTCTTT,CASSSDRGTEAFF,-,TRBV7-9,TRBD1,TRBJ1-1
TGTGCCAGTAGTTCTAGCGGGAGGGCCGGTGGGGCCAACGTCCTGACTTTC,CASSSSGRAGGANVLTF,-,TRBV19,TRBD2,TRBJ2-6
TGCGCCAGCAGCTTCCTAGACGGAGGCTCCTACAATGAGCAGTTCTTC,CASSFLDGGSYNEQFF,-,TRBV5-1,-,TRBJ2-1
TGTGCCAGCAGCTTACCGGAAAGGGACACGACGAACTATGGCTACACCTTC,CASSLPERDTTNYGYTF,-,TRBV7-9,-,TRBJ1-2
TGTGCCAGTAGTATAGTCGGGACAGTATACAATGAGCAGTTCTTC,CASSIVGTVYNEQFF,-,TRBV19,TRBD1,TRBJ2-1
TGCGCCAGCAGGGCAAGGACTCTTACTTCCACCGGGGAGCTGTTTTTT,CASRARTLTSTGELFF,-,TRBV10-2,-,TRBJ2-2
TGTGCCAGCAGTTTTGGCGGGTCGAGTAATGAGCAGTTCTTC,CASSFGGSSNEQFF,-,TRBV6-2/TRBV6-3,-,TRBJ2-1
TGTGCTAGTCTGACCGGGACAGGGATTAGGGACTATGGCTACACCTTC,CASLTGTGIRDYGYTF,-,TRBV12-5,TRBD1,TRBJ1-2
TGCAGCGATTCCGGGACAGGGCGTAATTTCTTT,CSDSGTGRNFF,-,TRBV29-1,TRBD1,TRBJ1-1
TGTGCCTGGAGTGTAATCCAGGCTCACAATTCACCCCTCCACTTT,CAWSVIQAHNSPLHF,-,TRBV30,-,TRBJ1-6
TGTGCCAGCAGCTTAGGGCAGGGGTCGAACACTGAAGCTTTCTTT,CASSLGQGSNTEAFF,-,TRBV11-2,-,TRBJ1-1
TGTGCCAGCAGTTACTACGGGGTTGGCACAGATACGCAGTATTTT,CASSYYGVGTDTQYF,-,TRBV6-5,-,TRBJ2-3
TGTGCCAGCAGCTTGACAGGTGATAATTCACCCCTCCACTTT,CASSLTGDNSPLHF,-,TRBV5-4,-,TRBJ1-6
TGTGCCAGCAGCTCCGTCGAAGGGGACAATGAGCAGTTCTTC,CASSSVEGDNEQFF,-,TRBV7-9,-,TRBJ2-1
TGCGCCAGCAGCCAAGATAGTGGCTCTGGAAACACCATATATTTT,CASSQDSGSGNTIYF,-,TRBV4-1,-,TRBJ1-3
TGTGCCATCCGACCGGGAATATCGATGAACACTGAAGCTTTCTTT,CAIRPGISMNTEAFF,-,TRBV10-3,-,TRBJ1-1
TGCGCCAGCAGCCAAGATTGGGCAGGGAAGGACACTGAAGCTTTCTTT,CASSQDWAGKDTEAFF,-,TRBV4-3,-,TRBJ1-1
TGTGCCAGCAGCTTAGATTTGGGCAGTGAAGCTTTCTTT,CASSLDLGSEAFF,-,TRBV11-2,-,TRBJ1-1
TGTGCCAGCAGTAACAGGGTCGGCTATGGCTACACCTTC,CASSNRVGYGYTF,-,TRBV6-2/TRBV6-3,-,TRBJ1-2
TGTGCCAGCAGCTTAAGACAGGGGTCGAACACTGAAGCTTTCTTT,CASSLRQGSNTEAFF,-,TRBV7-2,TRBD1,TRBJ1-1
TGTGCCAGCAGCCGCATGCTAGTTGCAGATACGCAGTATTTT,CASSRMLVADTQYF,-,TRBV6-2/TRBV6-3,-,TRBJ2-3
TGTGCCAGCAGCTTAGAGGGCCTAGCGGGAGCTACCGGGGAGCTGTTTTTT,CASSLEGLAGATGELFF,-,TRBV11-3,TRBD2,TRBJ2-2
TGTGCCAGCAGCCTACAGAAGACTGAAGCTTTCTTT,CASSLQKTEAFF,-,TRBV2,-,TRBJ1-1